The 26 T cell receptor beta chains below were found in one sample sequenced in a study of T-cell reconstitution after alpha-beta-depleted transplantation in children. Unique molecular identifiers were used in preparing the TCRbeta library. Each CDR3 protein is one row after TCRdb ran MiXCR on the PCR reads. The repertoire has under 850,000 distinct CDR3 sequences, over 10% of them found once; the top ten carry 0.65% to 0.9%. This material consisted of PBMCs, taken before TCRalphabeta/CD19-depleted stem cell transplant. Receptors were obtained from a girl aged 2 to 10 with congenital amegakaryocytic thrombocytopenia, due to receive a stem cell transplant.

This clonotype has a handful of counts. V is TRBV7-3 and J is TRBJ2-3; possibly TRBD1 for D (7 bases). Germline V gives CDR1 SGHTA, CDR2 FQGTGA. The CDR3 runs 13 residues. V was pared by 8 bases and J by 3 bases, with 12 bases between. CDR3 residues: CASRGTATDTQYF. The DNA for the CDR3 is TGTGCCAGCCGGGGGACAGCTACAGATACGCAGTATTTT.

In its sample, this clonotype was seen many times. CDR3 loop: CSAYGPNQPQHF. For the CDR3, the DNA is TGCAGTGCCTACGGACCTAATCAGCCCCAGCATTTT. The chain combines TRBV20-1 with TRBJ1-5; D is unclear. V lost 6 bases and J 4 bases, leaving 10 bases between the germline ends. CDR3 length: 12 amino acids. Per germline, CDR1 DFQATT and CDR2 SNEGSKA (reference sequence).

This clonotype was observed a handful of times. The CDR3 DNA follows: TGTGCCAGTAATTTTATGCAGGAAATAAACACTGAAGCTTTCTTT. Amino acids: CASNFMQEINTEAFF. This chain links TRBV6-1 with TRBJ1-1, with D unresolved. Germline V CDR1 and CDR2: MNHNS, SASEGT. The germline V and J ends were trimmed by 9 bases and 2 bases, with 19 bases remaining between them. The CDR3 consists of 15 residues.

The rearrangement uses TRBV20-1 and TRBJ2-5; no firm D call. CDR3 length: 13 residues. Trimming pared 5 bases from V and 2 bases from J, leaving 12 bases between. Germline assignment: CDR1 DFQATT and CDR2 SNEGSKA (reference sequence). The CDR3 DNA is TGCAGTGCTCCCGACGAAGTTCAAGAGACCCAGTACTTC. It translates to CSAPDEVQETQYF.

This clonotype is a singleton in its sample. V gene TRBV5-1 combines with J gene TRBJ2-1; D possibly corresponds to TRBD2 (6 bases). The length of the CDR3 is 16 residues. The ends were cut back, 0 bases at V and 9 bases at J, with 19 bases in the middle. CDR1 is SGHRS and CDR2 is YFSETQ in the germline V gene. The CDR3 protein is CASSLDVRLGRLEQFF. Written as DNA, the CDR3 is TGCGCCAGCAGCTTGGACGTGAGACTAGGGAGGCTTGAGCAGTTCTTC. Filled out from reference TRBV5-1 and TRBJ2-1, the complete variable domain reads KAGVTQTPRYLIKTRGQQVTLSCSPISGHRSVSWYQQTPGQGLQFLFEYFSETQRNKGNFPGRFSGRQFSNSRSEMNVSTLELGDSALYLCASSLDVRLGRLEQFFGPGTRLTVL.

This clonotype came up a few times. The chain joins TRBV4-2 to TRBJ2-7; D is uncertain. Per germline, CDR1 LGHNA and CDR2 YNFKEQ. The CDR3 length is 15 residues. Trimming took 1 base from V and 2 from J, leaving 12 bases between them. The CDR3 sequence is CASSQVFAATYEQYF. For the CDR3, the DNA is TGTGCCAGCAGCCAAGTCTTTGCGGCTACCTACGAGCAGTACTTC.

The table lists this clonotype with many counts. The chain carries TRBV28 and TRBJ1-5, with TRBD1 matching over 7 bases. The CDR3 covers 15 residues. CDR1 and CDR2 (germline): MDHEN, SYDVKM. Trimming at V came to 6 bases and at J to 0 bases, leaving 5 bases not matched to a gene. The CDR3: CASSFHRGSNQPQHF. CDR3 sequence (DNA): TGTGCCAGCAGCTTCCACAGGGGTAGCAATCAGCCCCAGCATTTT. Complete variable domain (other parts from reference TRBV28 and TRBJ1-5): DVKVTQSSRYLVKRTGEKVFLECVQDMDHENMFWYRQDPGLGLRLIYFSYDVKMKEKGDIPEGYSVSREKKERFSLILESASTNQTSMYLCASSFHRGSNQPQHFGDGTRLSIL.

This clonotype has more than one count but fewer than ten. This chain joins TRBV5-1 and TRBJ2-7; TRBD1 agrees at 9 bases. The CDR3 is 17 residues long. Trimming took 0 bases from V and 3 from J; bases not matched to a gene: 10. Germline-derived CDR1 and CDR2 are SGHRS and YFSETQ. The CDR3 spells CASSLDPLGTGFYEQYF. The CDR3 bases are TGCGCCAGCAGCTTGGATCCCCTAGGGACAGGGTTCTACGAGCAGTACTTC.

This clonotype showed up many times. The CDR3 sequence is CASSPPKEFNEQYF. The CDR3 DNA reads TGCGCCAGCAGCCCCCCTAAGGAGTTTAACGAGCAGTACTTC. The V call is TRBV5-1, the J call TRBJ2-7; no firm D call. This CDR3 contains 14 residues. V was pared by 4 bases and J by 5 bases, with 16 bases between. CDR1 is SGHRS, CDR2 YFSETQ, per germline. Using reference TRBV5-1 and TRBJ2-7 for the parts outside the CDR3, the full variable domain is KAGVTQTPRYLIKTRGQQVTLSCSPISGHRSVSWYQQTPGQGLQFLFEYFSETQRNKGNFPGRFSGRQFSNSRSEMNVSTLELGDSALYLCASSPPKEFNEQYFGPGTRLTVT.

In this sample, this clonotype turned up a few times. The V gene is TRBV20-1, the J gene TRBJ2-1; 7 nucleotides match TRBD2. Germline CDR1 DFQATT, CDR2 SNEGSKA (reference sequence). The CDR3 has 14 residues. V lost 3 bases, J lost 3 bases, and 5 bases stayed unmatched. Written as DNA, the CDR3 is TGCAGTGCTAGGTGGCGGGAGTTCTACAATGAGCAGTTCTTC. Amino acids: CSARWREFYNEQFF.

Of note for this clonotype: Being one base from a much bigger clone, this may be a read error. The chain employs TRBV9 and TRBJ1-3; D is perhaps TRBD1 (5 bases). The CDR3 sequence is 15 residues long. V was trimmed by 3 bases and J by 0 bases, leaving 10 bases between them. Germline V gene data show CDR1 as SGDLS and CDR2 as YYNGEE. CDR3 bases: TGTGCCAGCAGCGGCCAGGGCAGCTCTGGAAACACCATATATTTT. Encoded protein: CASSGQGSSGNTIYF.

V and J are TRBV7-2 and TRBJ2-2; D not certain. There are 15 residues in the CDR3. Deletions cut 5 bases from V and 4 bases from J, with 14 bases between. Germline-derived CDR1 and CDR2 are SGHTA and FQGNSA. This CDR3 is CASSPRPQSTGELFF. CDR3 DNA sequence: TGTGCCAGCAGCCCCCGGCCACAGAGCACCGGGGAGCTGTTTTTT. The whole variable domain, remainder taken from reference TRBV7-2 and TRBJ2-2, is GAGVSQSPSNKVTEKGKDVELRCDPISGHTALYWYRQSLGQGLEFLIYFQGNSAPDKSGLPSDRFSAERTGGSVSTLTIQRTQQEDSAVYLCASSPRPQSTGELFFGEGSRLTVL.

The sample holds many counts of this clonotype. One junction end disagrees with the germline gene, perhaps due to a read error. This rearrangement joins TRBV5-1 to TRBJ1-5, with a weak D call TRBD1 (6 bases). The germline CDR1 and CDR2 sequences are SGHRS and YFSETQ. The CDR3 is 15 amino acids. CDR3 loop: CASSPSSGGNQPQHF. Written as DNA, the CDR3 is TGCGCCAGCAGCCCTAGTAGTGGGGGCAACCAGCCCCAGCATTTT.

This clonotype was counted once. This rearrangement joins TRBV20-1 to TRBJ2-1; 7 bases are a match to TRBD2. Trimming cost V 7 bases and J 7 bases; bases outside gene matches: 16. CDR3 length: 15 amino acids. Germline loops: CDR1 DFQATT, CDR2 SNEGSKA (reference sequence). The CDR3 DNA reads TGCAGTGTAGGAGGATGGCGGGAGTCTCTAAATGAGCAGTTCTTC. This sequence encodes CSVGGWRESLNEQFF.

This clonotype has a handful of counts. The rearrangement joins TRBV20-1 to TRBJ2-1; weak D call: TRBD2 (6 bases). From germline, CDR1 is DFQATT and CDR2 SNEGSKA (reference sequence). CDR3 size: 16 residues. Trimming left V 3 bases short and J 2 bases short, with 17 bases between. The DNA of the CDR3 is TGCAGTGCTAGGCCGATCCTAGCGCTTACCTACAATGAGCAGTTCTTC. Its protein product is CSARPILALTYNEQFF.

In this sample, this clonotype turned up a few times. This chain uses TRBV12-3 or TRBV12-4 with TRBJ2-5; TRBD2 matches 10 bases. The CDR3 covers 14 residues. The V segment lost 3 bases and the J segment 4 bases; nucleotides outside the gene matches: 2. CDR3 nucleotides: TGTGCCAGCAGTTTCAGCGGGAGGGCAGAGACCCAGTACTTC. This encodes CASSFSGRAETQYF.

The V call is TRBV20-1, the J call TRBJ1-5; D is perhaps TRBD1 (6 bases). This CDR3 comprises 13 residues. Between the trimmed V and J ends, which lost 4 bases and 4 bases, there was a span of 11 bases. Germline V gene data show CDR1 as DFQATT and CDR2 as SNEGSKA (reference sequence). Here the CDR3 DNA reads TGCAGTGCTAAGGGACAAGTAAATCAGCCCCAGCATTTT. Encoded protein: CSAKGQVNQPQHF.

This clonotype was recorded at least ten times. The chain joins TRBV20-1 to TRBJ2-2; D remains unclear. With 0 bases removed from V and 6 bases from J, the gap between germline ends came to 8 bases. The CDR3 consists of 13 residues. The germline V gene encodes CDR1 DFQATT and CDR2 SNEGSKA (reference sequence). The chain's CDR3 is CSARDRIPGELFF. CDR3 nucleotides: TGCAGTGCTAGAGATCGGATCCCCGGGGAGCTGTTTTTT.

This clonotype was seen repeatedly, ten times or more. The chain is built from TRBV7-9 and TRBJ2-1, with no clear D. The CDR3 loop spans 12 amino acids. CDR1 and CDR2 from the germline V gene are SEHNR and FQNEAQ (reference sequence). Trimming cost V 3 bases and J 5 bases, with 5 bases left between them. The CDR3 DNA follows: TGTGCCAGCAGCTTCTCTCACAATGAGCAGTTCTTC. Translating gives CASSFSHNEQFF.

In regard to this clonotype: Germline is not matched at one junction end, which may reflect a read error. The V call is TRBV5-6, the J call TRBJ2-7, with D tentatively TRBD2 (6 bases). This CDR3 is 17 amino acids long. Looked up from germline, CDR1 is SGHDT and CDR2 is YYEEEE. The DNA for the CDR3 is TGTGGCAGCAGTCCACGGCCGGAGGGCAGATTCTTTGTGCGGCAGTACTTC. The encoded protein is CGSSPRPEGRFFVRQYF.

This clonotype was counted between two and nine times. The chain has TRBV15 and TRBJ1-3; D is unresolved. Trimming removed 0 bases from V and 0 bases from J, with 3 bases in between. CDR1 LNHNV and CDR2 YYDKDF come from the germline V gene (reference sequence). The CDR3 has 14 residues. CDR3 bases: TGTGCCACCAGCAGAGAAGACTCTGGAAACACCATATATTTT. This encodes CATSREDSGNTIYF.

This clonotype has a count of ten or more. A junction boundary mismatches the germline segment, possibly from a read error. As DNA, the CDR3 is TGTGCCAGCAGCCCTGGACTAGAAGAGACCCAGTACTTC. Its translation: CASSPGLEETQYF. J is TRBJ2-5 and V is TRBV5-1, with 7 nucleotides matching TRBD2. The CDR3 runs to 13 residues. Germline values: CDR1 SGHRS, CDR2 YFSETQ.

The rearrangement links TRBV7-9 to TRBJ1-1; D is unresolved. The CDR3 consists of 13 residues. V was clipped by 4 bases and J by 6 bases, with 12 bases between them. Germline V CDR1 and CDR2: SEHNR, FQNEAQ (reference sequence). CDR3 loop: CASSSSVLAEAFF. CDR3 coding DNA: TGTGCCAGCAGCTCCAGTGTCCTCGCTGAAGCTTTCTTT.

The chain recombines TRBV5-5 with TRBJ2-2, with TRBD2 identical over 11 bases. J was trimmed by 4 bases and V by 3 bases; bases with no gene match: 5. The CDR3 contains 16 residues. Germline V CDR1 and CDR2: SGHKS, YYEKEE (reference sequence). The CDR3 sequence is CASSWLAGGLTGELFF. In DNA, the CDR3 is TGTGCCAGCAGCTGGCTAGCGGGAGGCCTCACCGGGGAGCTGTTTTTT.

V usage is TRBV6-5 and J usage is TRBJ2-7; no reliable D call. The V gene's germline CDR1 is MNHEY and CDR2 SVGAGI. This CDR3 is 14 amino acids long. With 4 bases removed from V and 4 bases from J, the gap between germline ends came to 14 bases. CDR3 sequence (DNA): TGTGCCAGCAGTTCGCCAAAGGACGGGTACGAGCAGTACTTC. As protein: CASSSPKDGYEQYF.

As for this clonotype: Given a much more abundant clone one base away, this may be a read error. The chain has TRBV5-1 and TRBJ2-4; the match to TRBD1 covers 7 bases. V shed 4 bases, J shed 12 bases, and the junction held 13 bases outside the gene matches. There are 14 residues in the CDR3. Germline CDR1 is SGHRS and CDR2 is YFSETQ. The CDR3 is CASSEALGQSSQYF. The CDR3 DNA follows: TGCGCCAGCAGCGAAGCTTTGGGACAGTCCAGTCAGTACTTC.